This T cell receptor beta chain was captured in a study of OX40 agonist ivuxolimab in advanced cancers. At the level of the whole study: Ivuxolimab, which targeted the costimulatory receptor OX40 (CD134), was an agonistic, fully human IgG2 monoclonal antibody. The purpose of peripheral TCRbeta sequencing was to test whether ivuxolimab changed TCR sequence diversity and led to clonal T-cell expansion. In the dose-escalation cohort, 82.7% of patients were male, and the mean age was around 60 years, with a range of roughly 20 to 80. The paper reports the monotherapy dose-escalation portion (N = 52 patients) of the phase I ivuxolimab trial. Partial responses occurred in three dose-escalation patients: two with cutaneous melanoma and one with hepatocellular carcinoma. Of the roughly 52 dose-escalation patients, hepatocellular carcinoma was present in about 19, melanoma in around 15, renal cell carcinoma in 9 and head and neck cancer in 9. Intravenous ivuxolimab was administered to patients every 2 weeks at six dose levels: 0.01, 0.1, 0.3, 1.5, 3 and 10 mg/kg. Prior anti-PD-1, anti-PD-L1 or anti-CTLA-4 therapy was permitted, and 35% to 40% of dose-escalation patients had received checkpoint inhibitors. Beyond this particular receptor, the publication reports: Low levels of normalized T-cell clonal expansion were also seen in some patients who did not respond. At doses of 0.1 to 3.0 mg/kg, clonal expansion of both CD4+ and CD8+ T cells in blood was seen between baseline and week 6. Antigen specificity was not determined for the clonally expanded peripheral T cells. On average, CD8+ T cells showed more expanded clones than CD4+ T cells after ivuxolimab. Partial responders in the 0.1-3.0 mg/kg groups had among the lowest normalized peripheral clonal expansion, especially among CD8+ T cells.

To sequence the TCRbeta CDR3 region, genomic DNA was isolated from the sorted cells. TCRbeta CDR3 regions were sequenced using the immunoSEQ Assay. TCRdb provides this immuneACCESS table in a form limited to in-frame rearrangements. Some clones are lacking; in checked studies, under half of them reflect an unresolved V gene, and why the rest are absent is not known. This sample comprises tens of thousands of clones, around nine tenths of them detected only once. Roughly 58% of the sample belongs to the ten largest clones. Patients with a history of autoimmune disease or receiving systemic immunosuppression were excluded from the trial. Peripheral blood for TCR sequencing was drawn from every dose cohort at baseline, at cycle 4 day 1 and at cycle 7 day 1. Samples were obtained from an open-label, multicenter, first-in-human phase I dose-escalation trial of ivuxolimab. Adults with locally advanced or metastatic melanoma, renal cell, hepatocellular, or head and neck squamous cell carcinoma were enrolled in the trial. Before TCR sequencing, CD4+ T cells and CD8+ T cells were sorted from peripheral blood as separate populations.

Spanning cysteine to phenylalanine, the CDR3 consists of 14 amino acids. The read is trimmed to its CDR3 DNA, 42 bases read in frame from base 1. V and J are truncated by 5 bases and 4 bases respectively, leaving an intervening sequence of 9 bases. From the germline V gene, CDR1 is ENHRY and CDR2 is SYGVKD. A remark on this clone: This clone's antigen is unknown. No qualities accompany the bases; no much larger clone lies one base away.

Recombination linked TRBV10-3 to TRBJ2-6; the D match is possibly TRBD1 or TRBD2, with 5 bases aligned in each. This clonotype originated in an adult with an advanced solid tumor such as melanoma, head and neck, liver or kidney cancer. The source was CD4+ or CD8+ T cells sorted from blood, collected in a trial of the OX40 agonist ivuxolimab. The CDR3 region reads CAISPGTGANVLTF. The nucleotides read TGTGCCATCAGTCCAGGGACCGGGGCCAACGTCCTGACTTTC.